Sequencing of this T cell receptor (beta chain) was carried out in a study of T cells in Graves' hyperthyroidism and ophthalmopathy. Findings and caveats of the study: Before onset, ophthalmopathy was predicted by the model a median roughly 6.8 months earlier. Appearing also in blood were most of the thyroid clonotypes expanded above 0.001.

Template material for amplifying TCR beta CDR3 regions consisted of RNA transcripts. The primer set for the first-round RT-PCR of the TCR CDR3 was HTBI. Via MiXCR, TCRdb re-called the multiplex PCR reads, giving one row per CDR3 protein. Of roughly 700,000 distinct CDR3 sequences in the sample, over 35% were seen once. With respect to this clonotype: Its antigen is as yet unknown.

V dropped 7 bases and J dropped 7; count of bases not matched to a gene: 11. The CDR3 is 16 amino acids. Germline CDR1 ENHRY, CDR2 SYGVKD. Clinical symptoms, serum thyroxine, TRAb, thyroid ultrasound and orbital computed tomography established diagnosis. This clonotype was sampled from a woman in her 40s with Graves' hyperthyroidism. The sample was blood. The chain combines TRBV10-3 with TRBJ1-3, with 12 bases identical to TRBD1. The CDR3 protein is CAIKSGQGASANTIYF. For the CDR3, the DNA is TGTGCCATCAAGTCGGGACAGGGGGCCTCCGCGAACACCATATATTTT.